This TCR beta chain was documented in a study of chemoradiotherapy in HPV16-positive cancers. Findings and caveats of the study: Candidate HPV-specific clones and E7-related TCR motifs grew in tumor during treatment. HPV-specific T cells were functionally defined from only a couple of HPV16-positive patients.

Per the germline V gene, CDR1 is SGHDT and CDR2 is YYEEEE. The V and J ends lost 1 base and 4 bases respectively, with 12 bases between them. The CDR3 is made up of 15 amino acids. As to this clone: Its antigen is as yet unknown.

Measured with immunoSEQ multiplex PCR; TCRdb has only the in-frame clones, and not every one. There are some 11,000 clones in the sample; about three fifths occur only once, and 16% lies in the top ten. This clonotype was sampled from a human donor with HPV-associated anogenital cancer. This material was collected from a patient who underwent chemoradiotherapy. V and J are TRBV5-6 and TRBJ1-5; TRBD1 might be the D (6 bases). The CDR3 here is CASSLTGSGNQPQHF. The CDR3 coding sequence is TGTGCCAGCAGCTTGACAGGGTCCGGGAATCAGCCCCAGCATTTT. Full variable domain (rest looked up from reference TRBV5-6 and TRBJ1-5): DAGVTQSPTHLIKTRGQQVTLRCSPKSGHDTVSWYQQALGQGPQFIFQYYEEEERQRGNFPDRFSGHQFPNYSSELNVNALLLGDSALYLCASSLTGSGNQPQHFGDGTRLSIL.